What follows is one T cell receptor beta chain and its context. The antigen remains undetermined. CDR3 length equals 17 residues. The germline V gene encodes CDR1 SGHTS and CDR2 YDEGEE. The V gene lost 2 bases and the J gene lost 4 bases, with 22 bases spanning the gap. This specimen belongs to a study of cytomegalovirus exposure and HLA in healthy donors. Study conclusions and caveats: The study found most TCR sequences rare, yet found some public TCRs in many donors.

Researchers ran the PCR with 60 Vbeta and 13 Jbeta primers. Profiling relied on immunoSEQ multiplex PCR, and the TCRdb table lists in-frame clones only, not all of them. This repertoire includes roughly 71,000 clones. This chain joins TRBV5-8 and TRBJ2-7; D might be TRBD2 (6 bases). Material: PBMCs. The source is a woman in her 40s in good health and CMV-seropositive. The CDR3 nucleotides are TGTGCCAGCAGCTTTTTTAAAGCGGGCGGGCACCTATACGAGCAGTACTTC. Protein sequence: CASSFFKAGGHLYEQYF.